Shown below are 15 T cell receptor beta chains from a single sample sequenced in a study of blood T cells in healthy people across ages. Alongside a J-beta primer mix, a sample-barcoded 5' primer served in a second PCR lasting roughly 7 to 12 cycles. TCRdb processed the 5' RACE reads anew with MiXCR; each CDR3 protein has one entry. The sample records around 2 million distinct CDR3 sequences, roughly 43% being singletons. The sequencing input was blood. The source is a human donor in good health.

This sequence joins TRBV6-6 and TRBJ2-1; 11 nucleotides line up with TRBD2. J gave up 8 bases and V 5 bases, and 11 bases lay outside the gene matches. This CDR3 has 16 residues. CDR1 MNHNY and CDR2 SVGAGI come from the germline V gene (reference sequence). In DNA form, the CDR3 reads TGTGCCAGCAGTCCCTTAGCGGGGGGGCCGGTCGATGAGCAGTTCTTC. This sequence encodes CASSPLAGGPVDEQFF.

This rearrangement joins TRBV9 to TRBJ1-2; TRBD1 agrees at 7 bases. CDR1 and CDR2 from the germline V gene are SGDLS and YYNGEE. J gave up 4 bases and V 4 bases, and 10 bases lay outside the gene matches. There are 15 residues in the CDR3. The CDR3 nucleotides read TGTGCCAGCAGCCCATCGACAGGGACGGGCTATGGCTACACCTTC. This translates into CASSPSTGTGYGYTF.

The chain employs TRBV12-5 and TRBJ2-1, with D hard to call. Germline V gene lookup returns CDR1 LGHNT and CDR2 FRNRAP. V lost 3 bases to trimming and J lost 2 bases, with 8 bases between them. The CDR3 has 14 residues. CDR3: CASGFFPTYNEQFF. CDR3 coding DNA: TGTGCTAGTGGTTTTTTCCCAACCTACAATGAGCAGTTCTTC.

This rearrangement joins TRBV20-1 to TRBJ1-5; D call uncertain. The CDR3 is made up of 12 amino acids. Germline V gene sequence: CDR1 DFQATT, CDR2 SNEGSKA (reference sequence). V lost 6 bases, J lost 0 bases, and 6 bases lay in between. CDR3 in amino acids: CSAVYSNQPQHF. CDR3 coding DNA: TGCAGTGCGGTGTATAGCAATCAGCCCCAGCATTTT.

This clonotype was observed a handful of times. The chain is built from TRBV7-9 and TRBJ2-7; possible D gene TRBD2, 5 bases. The CDR3 loop spans 14 amino acids. Trimming shortened V by 4 bases and J by 3 bases, and 13 bases separated the two germline ends. Per the germline V gene, CDR1 is SEHNR and CDR2 is FQNEAQ (reference sequence). CDR3 bases: TGTGCCAGCAGCTCCTTCGGGGAGAACTACGAGCAGTACTTC. Protein sequence: CASSSFGENYEQYF.

There are many counts of this clonotype. The chain recombines TRBV6-6 with TRBJ1-1; D is unclear. V dropped 1 base and J dropped 0 bases, with 15 bases sitting between them. The CDR3 is 17 amino acids. CDR1 MNHNY and CDR2 SVGAGI come from the germline V gene (reference sequence). This chain's CDR3 is CASSYWSAETMNTEAFF. In nucleotides, the CDR3 is TGTGCCAGCAGTTACTGGTCAGCCGAGACCATGAACACTGAAGCTTTCTTT.

This clonotype has more than one count but fewer than ten. This CDR3 reads CASTSAGTETYEQYF. The CDR3 region has the DNA TGTGCCAGCACCTCCGCCGGGACAGAGACCTACGAGCAGTACTTC. V and J are TRBV28 and TRBJ2-7; 7 positions match TRBD1. Per the germline V gene, CDR1 is MDHEN and CDR2 is SYDVKM. The CDR3 is made up of 15 amino acids. Germline trimming cut 7 bases from V and 2 bases from J; bases unmatched to any gene: 11.

The genes are TRBV13 and TRBJ2-7; 8 bases align to TRBD2. CDR3 size: 13 residues. The V segment lost 8 bases and the J segment 5 bases; nucleotides outside the gene matches: 8. Germline-derived CDR1 and CDR2 are PRHDT and FYEKMQ (reference sequence). The CDR3 coding sequence is TGTGCCAGCGAGGAGCGGGGGATAAACGAGCAGTACTTC. It translates to CASEERGINEQYF.

At least ten counts were recorded for this clonotype. The chain is built from TRBV29-1 and TRBJ1-2; the D gene is possibly TRBD1 (5 bases). There are 12 residues in the CDR3. CDR1 SQVTM and CDR2 ANQGSEA come from the germline V gene. V lost 6 bases and J 8 bases, leaving 16 bases between the germline ends. CDR3 sequence (DNA): TGCAGCGTCTCCGCAGGGTATCCGGGCTACACCTTC. As protein: CSVSAGYPGYTF.

The chain combines TRBV12-3 or TRBV12-4 with TRBJ2-3, with D uncertain. The CDR3 has 17 amino acids. The V end was cut by 5 bases, the J end by 1 base, with 19 bases between. The CDR3 DNA follows: TGTGCCAGCAGTCCGCACACACCCAGCAAACGCACAGATACGCAGTATTTT. The encoded protein is CASSPHTPSKRTDTQYF.

V is TRBV28 and J is TRBJ2-1; D is possibly TRBD2 (5 bases). Trimming removed 4 bases at V and 6 bases at J, with 13 bases between. CDR1 and CDR2 from the germline V gene are MDHEN and SYDVKM. This CDR3 is 14 amino acids long. As DNA, the CDR3 is TGTGCCAGCAGTTGGGAGTCGCTACTCAATGAGCAGTTCTTC. Its protein product is CASSWESLLNEQFF. The full variable domain, with the rest looked up from reference TRBV28 and TRBJ2-1, is DVKVTQSSRYLVKRTGEKVFLECVQDMDHENMFWYRQDPGLGLRLIYFSYDVKMKEKGDIPEGYSVSREKKERFSLILESASTNQTSMYLCASSWESLLNEQFFGPGTRLTVL.

The chain recombines TRBV29-1 with TRBJ1-1; D may be TRBD1 (5 bases). CDR1 is SQVTM and CDR2 is ANQGSEA in the germline V gene. The CDR3 extends over 11 amino acids. Trimming took off 6 bases at V and 11 bases at J, with 16 bases between the two ends. The CDR3, as DNA: TGCAGCGTCTGGACTCCTGGGGACGCTTTCTTT. It translates to CSVWTPGDAFF.

The chain uses TRBV29-1 and TRBJ2-3, with D possibly being TRBD1 (5 bases). CDR1 and CDR2 (germline): SQVTM, ANQGSEA. The CDR3 sequence is 14 residues long. V was shortened by 5 bases and J by 1 base, with 13 bases between the two germline ends. This CDR3 reads CSVLGGARTDTQYF. The CDR3 region has the DNA TGCAGCGTTTTAGGTGGGGCGCGCACAGATACGCAGTATTTT.

The CDR3 DNA reads as TGCAGCGCCATAGGGGCCGACAGGGCTTCTAATGAAAAACTGTTTTTT. It yields the protein CSAIGADRASNEKLFF. The chain carries TRBV29-1 and TRBJ1-4; 7 bases line up with TRBD1. The V gene's germline CDR1 is SQVTM and CDR2 ANQGSEA. The CDR3 is 16 residues long. Trimming at V came to 7 bases and at J to 3 bases, leaving 14 bases not matched to a gene.

This clonotype has only one observation. One end of the junction does not line up with germline, which may come from a read error. The chain joins TRBV9 to TRBJ2-1, with TRBD1 as a possible D gene (6 bases). Germline CDR1 reads SGDLS; CDR2 reads YYNGEE. The CDR3 totals 14 residues. CDR3 DNA: TGTGCCGGCAGCCCCACAACCGGACAGCTTGAGCAGTTCTTC. This gives the protein CAGSPTTGQLEQFF. The variable domain in full, completed from reference TRBV9 and TRBJ2-1, reads DSGVTQTPKHLITATGQRVTLRCSPRSGDLSVYWYQQSLDQGLQFLIQYYNGEERAKGNILERFSAQQFPDLHSELNLSSLELGDSALYFCAGSPTTGQLEQFFGPGTRLTVL.